This section outlines one T cell receptor beta chain sequence together with its context. No cognate antigen has been identified for it. Qualities for individual bases were not recorded, and no much larger clone is one base off. The sample comes from a study of cytomegalovirus exposure and HLA in healthy donors (dated by TCRdb to about 2017). The study in broad terms: In an earlier analysis of 550 to 750 of the donors, 276 Gb of sequence data and 117 million unique TCR beta sequences from about 179 million T cells were reported. Alongside the repertoire data, information on donor age, sex, ethnicity and CMV serostatus was compiled. The number of donors typed differed by locus, with about 629-640 for A, B, C, DRB1 and DQB1, about 500 for DQA1, 600 to 610 for DPA1, and some 470 for DPB1. Rather than using new phenotypic data, the later analysis identified candidate immune exposures from TCR beta sequences and from how often those sequences occurred across donors. The T cell repertoires of 670 or so subjects were profiled by immunosequencing and related to cytomegalovirus serostatus. An early release covering 550 to 700 HLA-typed donors comprised approximately 300 gigabases of sequencing data and around 80 million unique TCR sequences. A separate validation cohort of 100 to 150 different subjects was used in addition to the approximately 700-subject first cohort. A later genetic analysis took genome-wide SNP genotypes for 398 of the 666 donors and used that subset as a discovery cohort. To study patterns of TCR occurrence, a later analysis re-analyzed previously published TCR beta repertoires from 666 donors and added high-resolution HLA genotyping. On average, roughly 240,000 unique TCR beta nucleotide sequences were sequenced per donor among 398 genotyped donors of the cohort, with roughly 18% of those sequences being non-productive. The study aimed to test whether signatures of past pathogen exposure could be identified by cataloging public T cell receptors. All discovery cohort repertoires had been generated on a single sequencing platform. The genetic ancestry cluster associated with self-reported Caucasian donors included roughly four fifths of the approximately 430 genotyped donors. Because of strong linkage in the cohort, roughly five DR-DQ haplotypes were treated as single units for association and clustering. In an earlier analysis of roughly 540 of the donors, high-throughput TCR beta sequencing was used to judge whether each TCR beta V gene segment behaved as functional or pseudogenic. The study combined high-throughput TCR immunosequencing, statistical association of individual TCRs with disease status, and machine learning to predict cytomegalovirus infection status. Both class I and class II loci were covered by HLA typing, at four-digit resolution.

The cohort consisted of 650 to 850 healthy bone marrow donors. At the time of sampling, all cohort members were nominally healthy, though unrecorded immune exposures were likely present. The donor tested CMV seropositive and was one of the 289 seropositive cohort members. A peripheral blood sample was provided by each donor, and peripheral blood mononuclear cells were used for TCR beta sequencing. The Qiagen DNeasy Blood Extraction Kit was used to extract genomic DNA from the blood cell samples. Overall study results and their limits: When HLA alleles, especially DR and DQ, strongly co-occurred, TCR associations were difficult to assign to individual alleles. Roughly uniform sequencing depth across donors was assumed in presence/absence analyses, although this assumption may not hold. A later analysis reported that several top co-occurrence clusters appeared linked to parvovirus B19, influenza, CMV and Epstein-Barr virus. Cytomegalovirus status was reported to be diagnosed by the classifier with high specificity and sensitivity in both the original and validation cohorts. In an earlier analysis of fewer than 700 of the donors, most TCR beta V segments appeared in productive rearrangements about 90% or about 30% of the time, broadly matching IMGT annotations. Correlated functional status among segregating V segments might be attributable to linkage disequilibrium, but an unknown experimental factor could not be ruled out. A further reported finding was that TCR beta sequences accurately predicted the HLA-A and HLA-B alleles for most subjects in the first cohort. HLA typing was unavailable for some donors at each locus, so association tests used only the typed subset. In a later analysis, HLA-associated TCR beta chains showed more clonal expansion and lower generation probabilities than non-associated chains that were equally common. Only TCR beta chains were sequenced in this cohort, and the absence of alpha or paired-chain data limited detectable features. A later genetic analysis reported fewer N-insertions in productive TCRs among donors in an Asian-associated ancestry cluster than the roughly 690-donor mean. A group of highly shared sequence variants was considered likely to be a technical artifact of the sequencing pipeline. A few of the identified cytomegalovirus-associated TCR beta chains were confirmed in vitro to be specific for cytomegalovirus antigens. A later analysis associated 16,951 TCR beta sequences with specific HLA alleles at a false discovery rate of 0.05. V-gene and J-gene trimming of TCR beta chains was associated with a missense DCLRE1C variant in a later genetic analysis, and the association was replicated in an independent cohort. Immune exposure information for the cohort was limited to CMV serostatus. The earlier analysis of approximately 590 of the donors excluded some 15 rarely observed V segments, including chromosome 9 orphons, because counts were too low. In a later analysis, TCR association rates were found to vary across HLA loci, with the most associated TCRs seen for DRB1 alleles and the fewest for HLA-C alleles. According to the authors, the approach could potentially be generalized to other disease states and immunological phenotypes. While some public TCRs were present in many individuals, most TCR sequences turned up only very rarely across donors. A total of roughly 160 TCR beta chains were listed by the study as associated with cytomegalovirus. A later analysis found that most CMV-associated TCR beta chains appeared HLA-restricted, with HLA associations seemingly driven largely by CMV exposure.

Library preparation used the immunoSEQ multiplex PCR assay. The multiplex PCR relied on a mix of 60 forward primers for TCR Vbeta segments and 13 reverse primers for TCR Jbeta segments. The CDR3 region of rearranged TCR beta genes was amplified from genomic DNA with a multiplex PCR assay. The amplified TCR beta libraries were sequenced on the Illumina HiSeq System as 87-base-pair reads. From the authors' description of their analysis: A later analysis tallied 80 million to 95 million unique TCR beta chains across the 666 repertoires, and about 10 million of those chains were shared by two or more donors. Raw reads were error-corrected and collapsed into unique sequences with a nearest-neighbor algorithm that merged closely related sequences to remove PCR and sequencing errors. Alignment of CDR3 sequences to IMGT reference sequences was used to assign V, D and J gene segments. For a sequence to be retained, at least a six-nucleotide match to both a V gene segment and a J gene segment was required. Rearrangements were classified as productive when the CDR3 lacked stop codons and remained in frame with V and J, and all other rearrangements were classified as non-productive. Following IMGT convention, CDR3 was defined as the stretch from the second conserved V-encoded cysteine to the conserved J-encoded phenylalanine. The earlier analysis of about 640 of the donors excluded any sequence lacking an unambiguous match to a single V gene segment. An earlier analysis of 587 of the donors classified V segments as functional when productive rearrangements were above 56.7% and as segregating when the standard deviation between donors was above 5%. To diagnose cytomegalovirus status from the catalog of TCR beta chain sequences, a statistical classification framework was built. In a later analysis, V and J genes were assigned by comparing TCR nucleotide sequences against IMGT/GENE-DB human TR gene sequences. Using the TCRdist pipeline, a later analysis assigned CDR3 sequences along with most-parsimonious VDJ recombination scenarios. In a later analysis, each TCR beta chain was defined by its CDR3 amino acid sequence together with its V-gene family, and reads without a unique V-gene family were excluded. In a later analysis, 500 to 700 highly shared, low-generation-probability nucleotide sequences were removed to address suspected cross-contamination and a sequencing artifact. A later analysis calculated a clonal expansion index for each public chain from normalized within-repertoire ranks of inferred template counts. In a later analysis, generation probabilities were computed using a VDJ recombination model fitted to out-of-frame rearrangements, and the results were checked against IGoR. Hypergeometric tests were used in a later analysis to score TCR-TCR, TCR-HLA and TCR-CMV co-occurrence, with a repertoire-size bias correction applied to the TCR pairs. In a later analysis, false discovery rates were estimated by permuting HLA or CMV assignments 20 times. In a later analysis, co-occurring TCRs were grouped with DBSCAN, and TCRdist sequence similarity was added when clustering was performed within HLA-allele-positive subsets. Repertoires with fewer than 30,000 or more than 120,000 public chains, plus five repertoires with anomalous nucleotide sharing, were excluded from co-occurrence clustering. TCRdb carries this immuneACCESS record with in-frame sequences only. Its versions omit some clonotypes, under half of them owing to an unresolved V gene in the studies checked, with the rest unexplained. Clonal size and the V and J genes are those of that table, whereas D and trimming came from the DNA. The sample has some 200,000 clones on record, 70% of them singletons. 2.6% of the sample belongs to the ten largest clones.

The receptor was isolated from a man aged 40-55 years in good health and CMV-seropositive. The material sequenced was PBMCs.

Read as DNA, the sequence is TGTGCCAGCAGCTTATCCGGGACAGCCCTCTACGAGCAGTACTTC. The encoded protein is CASSLSGTALYEQYF. The rearranged chain carries TRBV7-2 and TRBJ2-7; 7 nucleotides in the junction match TRBD1. The germline V gene sets CDR1 to SGHTA and CDR2 to FQGNSA. From V the trimming removes 2 bases and from J it removes 3 bases, while the gene matches leave 7 bases of the junction unaccounted for. The CDR3 goes from the cysteine to the phenylalanine over 15 residues. Of the read, only the CDR3 DNA is kept; its 45 bases are in frame from base 1. Reference TRBV7-2 and TRBJ2-7 genes cover what lies past the CDR3, so the full variable domain is GAGVSQSPSNKVTEKGKDVELRCDPISGHTALYWYRQSLGQGLEFLIYFQGNSAPDKSGLPSDRFSAERTGGSVSTLTIQRTQQEDSAVYLCASSLSGTALYEQYFGPGTRLTVT.